The entry that follows covers one T cell receptor (beta chain) sequence. This sample is drawn from a study of blood T cell repertoires in COVID-19. Study-wide context: COVID-19 samples, acute and convalescent, were from the United States, Italy and Spain. Nucleic acid was either cDNA or gDNA, and it came from T cells, B-cell-depleted T cells, or PBMCs.

The germline V gene has CDR1 LGHNT and CDR2 FRNRAP. This CDR3 has 16 residues. Trimming at V came to 0 bases and at J to 8 bases, leaving 12 bases not matched to a gene. Authors' analysis steps: Reference gene primers were amplified, and this amplification served to estimate nucleated cell counts. Here immunoSEQ multiplex PCR was the method, and the copy in TCRdb shows in-frame clones only, minus some. D and trimming were read from the DNA, whereas the V and J calls and clone size are those reported in that table. The top ten clones hold over 4% of a sample with hundreds of thousands of clones, roughly 90% of them seen once.

V and J are TRBV12-5 and TRBJ2-7; 8 nucleotides align to TRBD2. The TCR was taken from a woman aged 30 to 39 with acute or convalescent COVID-19. The sample consisted of peripheral blood. The CDR3 DNA reads as TGTGCTAGTGGTTTGGTAAGGGCAGCGGGGGCCGTAAAGCAGTACTTC. Residues: CASGLVRAAGAVKQYF.